A single sample gave rise to the 20 T cell receptor beta chains below, sequenced in a study of blood T cell repertoires in COVID-19. TCRdb's table, derived via immunoSEQ multiplex PCR, lists solely in-frame clones and lacks some. The data hold a few hundred thousand clones, with less than 90% observed a single time. Material for sequencing was PBMCs or T cells enriched from blood (not recorded which). These receptors came from a woman aged 25 to 39 who had recovered from COVID-19.

The V gene is TRBV7-2, the J gene TRBJ1-2; D unresolved. CDR1 is SGHTA and CDR2 is FQGNSA in the germline V gene. The CDR3 spans 11 residues. V shed 5 bases and J shed 4 bases, with 5 bases lying between them. CDR3 amino acids: CASSPSYGYTF. In DNA form, the CDR3 reads TGTGCCAGCAGCCCGTCCTATGGCTACACCTTC.

The chain has TRBV2 and TRBJ1-1; tentatively, D is TRBD1 (5 bases). This CDR3 has 11 amino acids. V was clipped by 5 bases and J by 5 bases, with 6 bases between them. Germline V gives CDR1 SNHLY, CDR2 FYNNEI. The DNA of the CDR3 is TGTGCCAGCAGTAGGGGTACTGAAGCTTTCTTT. It yields the protein CASSRGTEAFF.

V and J are TRBV6-5 and TRBJ2-7, with D perhaps matching TRBD1 (6 bases). From germline, CDR1 is MNHEY and CDR2 SVGAGI. This CDR3 is built from 15 residues. Deletions cut 6 bases from V and 2 bases from J, with 17 bases between. CDR3 DNA sequence: TGTGCCAGCAGCCGACCTCAGGGGTCGACCTACGAGCAGTACTTC. This gives the protein CASSRPQGSTYEQYF.

The chain employs TRBV2 and TRBJ1-1; 7 positions match TRBD1. Per the germline V gene, CDR1 is SNHLY and CDR2 is FYNNEI. This CDR3 region has 13 residues. V lost 5 bases and J lost 6; bases outside the gene matches: 6. CDR3 sequence reads: CASSMDRRSEAFF. In DNA, the CDR3 is TGTGCCAGCAGTATGGACAGGCGATCTGAAGCTTTCTTT.

This clone was recorded once. The CDR3 nucleotides read TGTGCCATCAGCAGACAGGGAGCAGATACGCAGTATTTT. Translated, it gives CAISRQGADTQYF. The chain uses TRBV10-3 and TRBJ2-3; 7 nucleotides align to TRBD1. This CDR3 is 13 amino acids long. Unmatched junction bases numbered 4, after V lost 6 bases and J lost 4 bases. Looked up from germline, CDR1 is ENHRY and CDR2 is SYGVKD.

The genes are TRBV5-1 and TRBJ1-3; D is possibly TRBD1 (5 bases). The V and J ends lost 0 bases and 2 bases respectively, with 12 bases between them. The CDR3 covers 16 residues. From germline, CDR1 is SGHRS and CDR2 YFSETQ. CDR3 in DNA: TGCGCCAGCAGCTTGGGGGACGGGGGGACTGGAAACACCATATATTTT. It translates to CASSLGDGGTGNTIYF.

This sequence joins TRBV7-2 and TRBJ1-2; 10 bases line up with TRBD1. The CDR3 sequence is 14 residues long. V trimming: 5 bases; J trimming: 4 bases; junction bases outside the gene matches: 4. Germline CDR1 SGHTA, CDR2 FQGNSA. CDR3 loop: CASSPTGGSYGYTF. CDR3 DNA sequence: TGTGCCAGCAGCCCGACAGGGGGCAGCTATGGCTACACCTTC.

The chain is built from TRBV6-5 and TRBJ1-1, with D uncertain. Looked up from germline, CDR1 is MNHEY and CDR2 is SVGAGI. Trimming pared 8 bases from V and 1 base from J, leaving 5 bases between. The CDR3 contains 11 residues. The CDR3 DNA reads as TGTGCCAGCGGAGCGAACACTGAAGCTTTCTTT. This translates into CASGANTEAFF.

For this clone: With a much larger clone just one base away, this may be a read error. The J gene is TRBJ1-1, the V gene TRBV11-2; TRBD1 might be the D (5 bases). Germline loops: CDR1 SGHAT, CDR2 FQNNGV. The CDR3 loop spans 13 amino acids. V shed 3 bases and J shed 1 base, with 6 bases lying between them. The CDR3 region has the DNA TGTGCCAGCAGCTTCGGACAGAACACTGAAGCTTTCTTT. It translates to CASSFGQNTEAFF.

The gene calls are TRBV4-2 and TRBJ2-2, with 7 bases that match TRBD2. Looked up from germline, CDR1 is LGHNA and CDR2 is YNFKEQ. The CDR3 length is 16 residues. Trimming cost V 4 bases and J 1 base; bases outside gene matches: 6. The CDR3 sequence is CASSPRGGQNTGELFF. For the CDR3, the DNA is TGTGCCAGCAGCCCTAGGGGAGGGCAGAACACCGGGGAGCTGTTTTTT.

This clone occurred once. J is TRBJ2-5 and V is TRBV30; 11 bases are shared with TRBD2. The junction had 2 bases not matched to a gene; V was cut back by 7 bases and J by 4 bases. This CDR3 contains 12 residues. Germline-derived CDR1 and CDR2 are GTSNPN and SVGIG (reference sequence). CDR3: CASTSGGETQYF. In nucleotides, the CDR3 is TGTGCCTCAACTAGCGGGGGAGAGACCCAGTACTTC.

This clone was picked up many times. The chain joins TRBV2 to TRBJ1-2; tentative D call: TRBD1 (6 bases). Germline V CDR1 and CDR2: SNHLY, FYNNEI. V was trimmed by 7 bases and J by 7 bases, leaving 13 bases between them. This CDR3 spans 12 amino acids. The CDR3 is CASITTGSGYTF. DNA for the CDR3: TGTGCCAGCATCACTACAGGGAGTGGCTACACCTTC.

The rearrangement links TRBV5-1 to TRBJ2-7, with 11 bases that match TRBD2. The CDR3 totals 17 residues. The trim removed 4 bases at V and 3 bases at J, leaving 12 bases unmatched. Germline lookup yields CDR1 SGHRS and CDR2 YFSETQ. The CDR3 sequence is CASSLYQTSGSDYEQYF. For the CDR3, the DNA is TGCGCCAGCAGCCTATACCAAACTAGCGGGAGCGACTACGAGCAGTACTTC.

This chain connects TRBV7-2 to TRBJ2-7; TRBD2 matches 9 bases. This CDR3 spans 16 amino acids. Germline assignment: CDR1 SGHTA and CDR2 FQGNSA. The V gene end was trimmed by 4 bases and the J gene end by 0 bases; junction bases not matched to a gene: 7. In DNA form, the CDR3 reads TGTGCCAGCAGCTCAAGGCGGGGGGGGAGCTCCTACGAGCAGTACTTC. This codes for CASSSRRGGSSYEQYF.

The chain has TRBV18 and TRBJ1-5, with 8 bases that match TRBD1. The CDR3 consists of 15 residues. V trimming: 3 bases; J trimming: 7 bases; junction bases outside the gene matches: 8. Germline CDR1 and CDR2: KGHSH and LQKENI. CDR3 residues: CASSPPLQGVQPQHF. The CDR3 nucleotides read TGTGCCAGCTCACCCCCCCTACAGGGGGTGCAGCCCCAGCATTTT. Filled out from reference TRBV18 and TRBJ1-5, the complete variable domain reads NAGVMQNPRHLVRRRGQEARLRCSPMKGHSHVYWYRQLPEEGLKFMVYLQKENIIDESGMPKERFSAEFPKEGPSILRIQQVVRGDSAAYFCASSPPLQGVQPQHFGDGTRLSIL.

The chain combines TRBV2 with TRBJ2-7; possibly TRBD1 for D (5 bases). Trimming removed 6 bases from V and 1 base from J, with 10 bases in between. The CDR3 is 13 residues long. CDR1 SNHLY and CDR2 FYNNEI come from the germline V gene. In DNA, the CDR3 is TGTGCCAGCAGCTCACAGGCGTCCTACGAGCAGTACTTC. It specifies CASSSQASYEQYF.

V gene TRBV9 combines with J gene TRBJ2-5; D remains unclear. The CDR3 length is 12 residues. Germline CDR1 reads SGDLS; CDR2 reads YYNGEE. The CDR3 is CATPPDQETQYF. The DNA for the CDR3 is TGTGCAACCCCCCCGGACCAAGAGACCCAGTACTTC.

A single count supports this clone. This rearrangement joins TRBV6-4 to TRBJ1-2; possible D gene TRBD1, 6 bases. The germline gives CDR1 MRHNA, CDR2 SNTAGT. The length of the CDR3 is 15 residues. The ends were cut back, 6 bases at V and 2 bases at J, with 16 bases in the middle. CDR3 bases: TGTGCCAGCAGGGCAGACAGGCTCCCCAACTATGGCTACACCTTC. Translating it yields CASRADRLPNYGYTF.

The chain couples TRBV7-9 to TRBJ1-1; D not resolved. The CDR3 covers 15 residues. V lost 2 bases and J 6 bases, leaving 16 bases between the germline ends. The germline CDR1 and CDR2 sequences are SEHNR and FQNEAQ (reference sequence). DNA of the CDR3: TGTGCCAGCAGCTTACTCTCCGCCGTCGGTGCTGAAGCTTTCTTT. This gives the protein CASSLLSAVGAEAFF. Complete variable domain (other parts from reference TRBV7-9 and TRBJ1-1): DTGVSQNPRHKITKRGQNVTFRCDPISEHNRLYWYRQTLGQGPEFLTYFQNEAQLEKSRLLSDRFSAERPKGSFSTLEIQRTEQGDSAMYLCASSLLSAVGAEAFFGQGTRLTVV.

The rearrangement links TRBV27 to TRBJ1-5; unclear D gene. Germline-derived CDR1 and CDR2 are MNHEY and SMNVEV (reference sequence). The V and J ends lost 5 bases and 0 bases respectively, with 11 bases between them. The CDR3 is 15 amino acids. The CDR3 protein is CASSPHSYSNQPQHF. DNA for the CDR3: TGTGCCAGCAGTCCACACAGTTATAGCAATCAGCCCCAGCATTTT.